Below are 5 T cell receptor beta chains sequenced from a single sample in a study of blood T cell repertoires in COVID-19. The repertoire was sequenced with immunoSEQ multiplex PCR; TCRdb's copy has only in-frame clones and lacks some. Of about 370,000 clones in the sample, approximately 90% were seen once. The sequencing sample was made of PBMCs or T cells enriched from blood (not recorded which). The receptor source for this set is a man between 18 and 35 years old who had recovered from COVID-19.

The chain recombines TRBV7-9 with TRBJ1-5; D possibly corresponds to TRBD1 (6 bases). The CDR3 contains 16 residues. Trimming pared 1 base from V and 7 bases from J, leaving 17 bases between. CDR1 is SEHNR and CDR2 is FQNEAQ in the germline V gene (reference sequence). CDR3 amino acids: CASSLDYTGGRQPQHF. CDR3 nucleotides: TGTGCCAGCAGCTTAGATTATACGGGGGGCAGGCAGCCCCAGCATTTT. Using reference TRBV7-9 and TRBJ1-5 for the parts outside the CDR3, the full variable domain is DTGVSQNPRHKITKRGQNVTFRCDPISEHNRLYWYRQTLGQGPEFLTYFQNEAQLEKSRLLSDRFSAERPKGSFSTLEIQRTEQGDSAMYLCASSLDYTGGRQPQHFGDGTRLSIL.

Comments on this clone: The sample contains more than one DNA sequence encoding this CDR3. The chain joins TRBV13 to TRBJ1-3, with TRBD1 as a possible D gene (5 bases). The CDR3 has 14 amino acids. Germline V lookup: CDR1 PRHDT, CDR2 FYEKMQ (reference sequence). V was clipped by 0 bases and J by 2 bases, with 5 bases between them. CDR3 nucleotide sequence: TGTGCCAGCAGCTTAGGGACAGCTGGAAACACCATATATTTT. It encodes CASSLGTAGNTIYF.

The gene calls are TRBV20-1 and TRBJ2-7; a weak D match, TRBD2 (5 bases). V was cut by 3 bases and J by 6 bases, with 21 bases left in between. CDR3 size: 15 residues. Germline V gene lookup returns CDR1 DFQATT and CDR2 SNEGSKA (reference sequence). The CDR3 region is CSASMMESGLGEQYF. The CDR3 DNA is TGCAGTGCTAGTATGATGGAGTCGGGGTTGGGCGAGCAGTACTTC.

The rearrangement joins TRBV19 to TRBJ1-5; tentatively, D is TRBD1 (5 bases). The germline V and J ends were trimmed by 5 bases and 1 base, with 12 bases remaining between them. Germline assignment: CDR1 LNHDA and CDR2 SQIVND (reference sequence). The CDR3 consists of 15 residues. In nucleotides, the CDR3 is TGTGCCAGTAGTGGGAAGAAGGGGAGCAATCAGCCCCAGCATTTT. Its translation is CASSGKKGSNQPQHF.

This rearrangement joins TRBV19 to TRBJ1-5; a weak D match, TRBD1 (5 bases). CDR1 is LNHDA, CDR2 SQIVND, per germline (reference sequence). V lost 2 bases, J lost 3 bases, and 17 bases lay in between. This CDR3 has 17 residues. CDR3 protein: CASSILNGRDFNQPQHF. The CDR3 DNA follows: TGTGCCAGTAGTATATTAAATGGCAGGGACTTCAATCAGCCCCAGCATTTT.